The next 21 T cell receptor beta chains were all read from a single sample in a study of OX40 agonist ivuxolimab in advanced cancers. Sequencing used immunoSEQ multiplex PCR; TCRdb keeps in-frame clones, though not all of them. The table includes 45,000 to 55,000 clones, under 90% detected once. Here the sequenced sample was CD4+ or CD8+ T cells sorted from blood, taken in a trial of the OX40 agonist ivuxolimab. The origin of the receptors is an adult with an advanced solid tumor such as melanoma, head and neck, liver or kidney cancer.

The DNA of the CDR3 is TGTGCCAGTAGGGTGGGGTTTGGTAATTCACCCCTCCACTTT. The encoded protein is CASRVGFGNSPLHF. The V and J genes are TRBV19 and TRBJ1-6; D remains ambiguous. Germline CDR1 reads LNHDA; CDR2 reads SQIVND (reference sequence). The CDR3 extends over 14 amino acids. V shed 6 bases and J shed 6 bases, with 12 bases lying between them.

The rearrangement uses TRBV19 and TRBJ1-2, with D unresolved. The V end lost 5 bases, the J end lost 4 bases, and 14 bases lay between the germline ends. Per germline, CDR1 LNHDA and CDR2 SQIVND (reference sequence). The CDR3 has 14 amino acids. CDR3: CASSGQDGLYGYTF. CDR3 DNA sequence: TGTGCCAGTAGTGGGCAGGACGGCCTCTATGGCTACACCTTC.

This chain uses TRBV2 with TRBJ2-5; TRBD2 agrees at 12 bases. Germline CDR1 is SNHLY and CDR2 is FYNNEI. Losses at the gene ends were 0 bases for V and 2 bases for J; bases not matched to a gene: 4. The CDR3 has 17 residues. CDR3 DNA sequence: TGTGCCAGCAGTGAAGCTCCGACTAGCGGGAGACAAGAGACCCAGTACTTC. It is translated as CASSEAPTSGRQETQYF.

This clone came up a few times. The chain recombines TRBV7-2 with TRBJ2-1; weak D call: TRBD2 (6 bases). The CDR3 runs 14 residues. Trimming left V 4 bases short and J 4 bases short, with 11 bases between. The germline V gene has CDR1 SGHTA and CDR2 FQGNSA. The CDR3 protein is CASSSGAGYNEQFF. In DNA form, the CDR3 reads TGTGCCAGCAGCTCGGGAGCGGGTTACAATGAGCAGTTCTTC. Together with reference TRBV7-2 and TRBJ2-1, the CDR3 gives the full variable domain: GAGVSQSPSNKVTEKGKDVELRCDPISGHTALYWYRQSLGQGLEFLIYFQGNSAPDKSGLPSDRFSAERTGGSVSTLTIQRTQQEDSAVYLCASSSGAGYNEQFFGPGTRLTVL.

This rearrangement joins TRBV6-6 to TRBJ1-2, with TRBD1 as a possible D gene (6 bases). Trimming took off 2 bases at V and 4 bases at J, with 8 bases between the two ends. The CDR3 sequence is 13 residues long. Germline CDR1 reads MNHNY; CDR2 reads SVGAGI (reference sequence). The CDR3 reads CASSYQGSYGYTF. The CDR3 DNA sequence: TGTGCCAGCAGTTACCAGGGGAGCTATGGCTACACCTTC.

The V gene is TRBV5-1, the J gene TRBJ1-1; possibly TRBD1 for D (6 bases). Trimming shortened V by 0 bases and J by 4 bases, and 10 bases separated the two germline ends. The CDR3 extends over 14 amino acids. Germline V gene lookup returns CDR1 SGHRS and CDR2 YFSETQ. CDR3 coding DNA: TGCGCCAGCAGCTTGGGGCAGGGGCTCACTGAAGCTTTCTTT. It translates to CASSLGQGLTEAFF.

The CDR3 spells CAIKLAGEQYF. As DNA, the CDR3 is TGTGCCATCAAACTAGCGGGGGAGCAGTACTTC. The chain joins TRBV19 to TRBJ2-7; 10 bases agree with TRBD2. V trimming: 10 bases; J trimming: 7 bases; junction bases outside the gene matches: 4. This CDR3 comprises 11 residues. Germline V lookup: CDR1 LNHDA, CDR2 SQIVND (reference sequence). The full variable domain, in which reference TRBV19 and TRBJ2-7 provide the parts outside the CDR3, is DGGITQSPKYLFRKEGQNVTLSCEQNLNHDAMYWYRQDPGQGLRLIYYSQIVNDFQKGDIAEGYSVSREKKESFPLTVTSAQKNPTAFYLCAIKLAGEQYFGPGTRLTVT.

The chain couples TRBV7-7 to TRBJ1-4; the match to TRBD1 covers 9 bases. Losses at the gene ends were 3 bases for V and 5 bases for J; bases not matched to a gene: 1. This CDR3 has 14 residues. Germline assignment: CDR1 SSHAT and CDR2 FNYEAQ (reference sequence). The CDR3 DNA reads TGTGCCAGCAGCTTGGGGACAGGGAATGAAAAACTGTTTTTT. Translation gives CASSLGTGNEKLFF.

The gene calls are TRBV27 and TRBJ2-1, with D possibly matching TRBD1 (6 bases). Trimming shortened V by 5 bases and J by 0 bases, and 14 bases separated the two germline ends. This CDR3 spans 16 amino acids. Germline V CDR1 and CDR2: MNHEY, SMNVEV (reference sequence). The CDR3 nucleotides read TGTGCCAGCAGTAGCCCCAGGGGTACCTCCTACAATGAGCAGTTCTTC. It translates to CASSSPRGTSYNEQFF.

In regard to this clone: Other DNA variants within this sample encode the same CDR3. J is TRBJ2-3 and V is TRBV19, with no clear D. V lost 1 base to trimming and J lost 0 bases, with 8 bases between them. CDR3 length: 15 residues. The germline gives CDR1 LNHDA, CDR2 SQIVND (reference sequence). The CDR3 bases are TGTGCCAGTAGTATAGGTGGAACTAGCACAGATACGCAGTATTTT. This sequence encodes CASSIGGTSTDTQYF.

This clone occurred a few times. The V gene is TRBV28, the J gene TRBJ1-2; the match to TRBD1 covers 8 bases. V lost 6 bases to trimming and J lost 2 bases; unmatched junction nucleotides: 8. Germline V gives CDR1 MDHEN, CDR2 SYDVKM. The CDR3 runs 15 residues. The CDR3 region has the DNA TGTGCCAGCAGCGCTCTTCAGGGGGCGAACTATGGCTACACCTTC. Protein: CASSALQGANYGYTF.

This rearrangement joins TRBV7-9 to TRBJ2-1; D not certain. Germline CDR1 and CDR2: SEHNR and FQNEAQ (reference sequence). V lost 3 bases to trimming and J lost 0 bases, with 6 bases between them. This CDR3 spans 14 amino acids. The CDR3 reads CASSFQSSYNEQFF. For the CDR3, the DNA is TGTGCCAGCAGCTTCCAAAGCTCCTACAATGAGCAGTTCTTC. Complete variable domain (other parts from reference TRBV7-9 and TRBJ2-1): DTGVSQNPRHKITKRGQNVTFRCDPISEHNRLYWYRQTLGQGPEFLTYFQNEAQLEKSRLLSDRFSAERPKGSFSTLEIQRTEQGDSAMYLCASSFQSSYNEQFFGPGTRLTVL.

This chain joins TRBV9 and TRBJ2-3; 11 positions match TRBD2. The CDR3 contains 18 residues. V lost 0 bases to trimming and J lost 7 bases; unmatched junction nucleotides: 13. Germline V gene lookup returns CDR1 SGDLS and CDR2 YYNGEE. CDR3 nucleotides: TGTGCCAGCAGCGTAGATGGCTTCGGGCTAGCGGGAGGAAATACGCAGTATTTT. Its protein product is CASSVDGFGLAGGNTQYF.

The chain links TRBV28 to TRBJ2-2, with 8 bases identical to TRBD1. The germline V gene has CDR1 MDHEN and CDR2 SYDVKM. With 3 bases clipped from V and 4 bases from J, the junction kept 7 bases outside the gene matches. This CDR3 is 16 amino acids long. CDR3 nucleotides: TGTGCCAGCAGTTTGGGCAGGGGGCGCTTCACCGGGGAGCTGTTTTTT. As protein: CASSLGRGRFTGELFF.

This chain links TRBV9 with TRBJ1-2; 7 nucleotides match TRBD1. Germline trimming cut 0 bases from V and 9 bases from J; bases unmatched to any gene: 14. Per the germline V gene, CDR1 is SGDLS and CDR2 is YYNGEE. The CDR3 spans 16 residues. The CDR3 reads CASSVEGALPTESYTF. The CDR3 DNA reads TGTGCCAGCAGCGTAGAGGGGGCGCTCCCTACCGAGAGCTACACCTTC.

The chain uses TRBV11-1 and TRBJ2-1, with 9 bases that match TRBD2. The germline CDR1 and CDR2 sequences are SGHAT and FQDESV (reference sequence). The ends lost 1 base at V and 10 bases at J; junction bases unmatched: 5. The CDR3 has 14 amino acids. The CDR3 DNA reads TGTGCCAGCAGCTTAGGAGCGGGAGGACCAGAGCAGTTCTTC. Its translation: CASSLGAGGPEQFF.

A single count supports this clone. CDR3 sequence: CASSLAGILGDTQYF. DNA of the CDR3: TGTGCCAGCAGTTTAGCAGGCATCTTAGGGGATACGCAGTATTTT. The chain joins TRBV28 to TRBJ2-3; D uncertain. Germline V gene lookup returns CDR1 MDHEN and CDR2 SYDVKM. Trimming pared 2 bases from V and 6 bases from J, leaving 15 bases between. The CDR3 is 15 residues long.

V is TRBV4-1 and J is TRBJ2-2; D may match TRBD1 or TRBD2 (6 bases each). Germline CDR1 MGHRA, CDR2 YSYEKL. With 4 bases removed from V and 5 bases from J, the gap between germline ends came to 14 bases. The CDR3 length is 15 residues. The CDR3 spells CASSRGTGRTGELFF. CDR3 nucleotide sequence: TGCGCCAGCAGCCGCGGAACAGGGAGGACCGGGGAGCTGTTTTTT.

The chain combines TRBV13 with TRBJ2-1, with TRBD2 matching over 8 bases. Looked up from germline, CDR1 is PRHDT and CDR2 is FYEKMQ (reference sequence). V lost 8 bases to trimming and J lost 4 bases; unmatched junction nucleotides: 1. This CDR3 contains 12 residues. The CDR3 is CASRGGYNEQFF. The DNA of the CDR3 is TGTGCCAGCCGGGGGGGTTACAATGAGCAGTTCTTC.

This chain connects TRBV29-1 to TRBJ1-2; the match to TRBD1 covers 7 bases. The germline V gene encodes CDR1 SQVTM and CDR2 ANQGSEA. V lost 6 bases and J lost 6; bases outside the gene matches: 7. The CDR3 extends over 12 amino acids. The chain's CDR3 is CSVPGTVNGYTF. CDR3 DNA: TGCAGCGTGCCCGGGACAGTGAATGGCTACACCTTC.

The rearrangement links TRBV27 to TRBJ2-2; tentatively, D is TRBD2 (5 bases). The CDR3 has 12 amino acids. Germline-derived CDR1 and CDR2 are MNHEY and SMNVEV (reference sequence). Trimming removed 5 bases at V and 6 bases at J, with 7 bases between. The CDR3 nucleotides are TGTGCCAGCAGTCACGGGGCCGGGGAGCTGTTTTTT. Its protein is CASSHGAGELFF.